These 14 T cell receptor beta chains were sequenced from one sample in a study of shared clonotypes between healthy human individuals. Assay: immunoSEQ multiplex PCR; the TCRdb copy retains only in-frame clones and omits some. The table has hundreds of thousands of clones, about 80% seen once. Sequencing was done on a sample of memory CD4+ T cells sorted from blood. Sample subset: CD45RA-negative fraction. These receptor sequences come from a woman in her 30s in good health.

The rearrangement uses TRBV21-1 and TRBJ1-5. TRBV21-1 is a recognized pseudogene. The CDR3 contains 13 residues. The CDR3 sequence: CASLVRGNQPQHF. The CDR3 DNA reads TGTGCCAGTCTTGTGCGGGGTAATCAGCCCCAGCATTTT.

The chain recombines TRBV29-1 with TRBJ2-1, with 8 positions matching TRBD2. Looked up from germline, CDR1 is SQVTM and CDR2 is ANQGSEA. This CDR3 is 15 amino acids long. CDR3 residues: CRARTAGVSYNEQFF. DNA for the CDR3: TGCAGGGCACGGACAGCGGGAGTCTCCTACAATGAGCAGTTCTTC.

The J gene is TRBJ2-1, the V gene TRBV4-1; no firm D call. The germline CDR1 and CDR2 sequences are MGHRA and YSYEKL. CDR3 size: 12 residues. Trimming removed 2 bases from V and 3 bases from J, with 2 bases in between. The CDR3 sequence: CASSQLYNEQFF. In nucleotides, the CDR3 is TGCGCCAGCAGCCAACTCTACAATGAGCAGTTCTTC.

The gene calls are TRBV10-3 and TRBJ1-2; D remains ambiguous. This CDR3 has 14 amino acids. V gave up 4 bases and J gave up 7 bases, with 16 bases separating them. From germline, CDR1 is ENHRY and CDR2 SYGVKD. The CDR3 here is CAISATDSGGGYTF. The CDR3 DNA sequence: TGTGCCATCAGTGCGACTGATTCCGGCGGTGGCTACACCTTC.

This chain joins TRBV7-9 and TRBJ2-1; possibly TRBD2 for D (5 bases). V gave up 1 base and J gave up 8 bases, with 12 bases separating them. Germline V gene lookup returns CDR1 SEHNR and CDR2 FQNEAQ (reference sequence). The CDR3 is made up of 14 amino acids. CDR3 nucleotide sequence: TGTGCCAGCAGCTTAGTTTCGGGATGGGATGAGCAGTTCTTC. Protein product: CASSLVSGWDEQFF.

This chain joins TRBV19 and TRBJ2-5, with 10 bases matching TRBD2. The CDR3 sequence is 14 residues long. V gave up 5 bases and J gave up 9 bases; unmatched junction bases: 9. Germline CDR1 is LNHDA and CDR2 is SQIVND (reference sequence). The CDR3 sequence: CASSPSSGGVAQYF. CDR3 DNA sequence: TGTGCCAGTAGTCCCTCTAGCGGGGGCGTGGCCCAGTACTTC. The full variable domain, rest sourced from reference TRBV19 and TRBJ2-5, is DGGITQSPKYLFRKEGQNVTLSCEQNLNHDAMYWYRQDPGQGLRLIYYSQIVNDFQKGDIAEGYSVSREKKESFPLTVTSAQKNPTAFYLCASSPSSGGVAQYFGPGTRLLVL.

The J gene is TRBJ2-3, the V gene TRBV7-9; 10 bases line up with TRBD2. V lost 5 bases to trimming and J lost 6 bases; unmatched junction nucleotides: 11. This CDR3 has 16 residues. Germline V CDR1 and CDR2: SEHNR, FQNEAQ (reference sequence). The CDR3 DNA sequence: TGTGCCAGCAGCCTAGGACTAGCGGCGGGCAGGGATACGCAGTATTTT. This sequence encodes CASSLGLAAGRDTQYF.

V is TRBV5-1 and J is TRBJ2-7, with 8 bases that match TRBD1. V was clipped by 4 bases and J by 0 bases; unmatched bases: 6. This CDR3 spans 15 amino acids. Germline V gene sequence: CDR1 SGHRS, CDR2 YFSETQ. Here the CDR3 reads CASSGGQGSSYEQYF. CDR3 coding DNA: TGCGCCAGCAGCGGCGGACAGGGAAGCTCCTACGAGCAGTACTTC.

The rearrangement uses TRBV6-6 and TRBJ2-5; D might be TRBD1 or TRBD2, each matching 5 bases. Deletions cut 7 bases from V and 3 bases from J, with 18 bases between. This CDR3 spans 15 amino acids. Per germline, CDR1 MNHNY and CDR2 SVGAGI (reference sequence). Here the CDR3 DNA reads TGTGCCAGCACTGAGAGGGGCGCTACTAAAGAGACCCAGTACTTC. It translates to CASTERGATKETQYF.

V and J are TRBV5-6 and TRBJ1-2, with D unresolved. This CDR3 has 15 amino acids. Germline CDR1 is SGHDT and CDR2 is YYEEEE. Trimming shortened V by 2 bases and J by 4 bases, and 15 bases separated the two germline ends. In DNA form, the CDR3 reads TGTGCCAGCAGCTTTGGCCGGCAATCGGGCTATGGCTACACCTTC. The encoded protein is CASSFGRQSGYGYTF.

This clone occurred once. The rearrangement joins TRBV28 to TRBJ1-2; D remains ambiguous. Trimming stripped 6 bases from V and 3 bases from J, with 17 bases between. Germline CDR1 reads MDHEN; CDR2 reads SYDVKM. The CDR3 has 15 residues. In nucleotides, the CDR3 is TGTGCCAGCAGACTTAACACAAGGTGGGACTATGGCTACACCTTC. This sequence encodes CASRLNTRWDYGYTF.

The chain combines TRBV7-2 with TRBJ2-2; TRBD2 agrees at 9 bases. Germline values: CDR1 SGHTA, CDR2 FQGNSA. With 11 bases clipped from V and 6 bases from J, the junction kept 7 bases outside the gene matches. This CDR3 has 13 amino acids. The CDR3 bases are TGTGCCTCAAGCGGGAGGATGGCCGGGGAGCTGTTTTTT. It yields the protein CASSGRMAGELFF.

Ten or more counts support this clone. The CDR3 coding sequence is TGTGCCAGTCGCAGGCAGAAATTGAGCAATCAGCCCCAGCATTTT. This codes for CASRRQKLSNQPQHF. The J gene is TRBJ1-5, the V gene TRBV19; D not resolved. The germline V gene encodes CDR1 LNHDA and CDR2 SQIVND (reference sequence). The CDR3 has 15 residues. Trimming stripped 8 bases from V and 1 base from J, with 15 bases between.

This chain joins TRBV6-4 and TRBJ2-2; 9 positions agree with TRBD2. J gave up 2 bases and V 5 bases, and 3 bases lay outside the gene matches. The CDR3 runs to 15 residues. CDR1 is MRHNA, CDR2 SNTAGT, per germline. The CDR3 bases are TGTGCCAGCAGTAAGACTAGCGGAAACACCGGGGAGCTGTTTTTT. Translated: CASSKTSGNTGELFF.